These T cell receptor beta chains were read from a single sample in a study of CD8 T cells in Susac syndrome. Each CDR3 protein is one row after TCRdb ran MiXCR on the immunoSEQ multiplex PCR reads. The table has over a thousand distinct CDR3 sequences, about 61% seen once. Sequencing input: CD8+ TEMRA cells from PBMCs. These receptors were taken from a human donor with Susac syndrome. CDR3s include the opening cysteine and the closing phenylalanine or tryptophan. The D gene is left open where the match is weak. For some rows the clone size is stated as once, few or many, or as a class when expanded; others skip it.

size: few
J: TRBJ1-2
D: -
V: TRBV5-6
DNA: TGTGCCAGCAGCTTGGAGAGCCTCTATGGCTACACCTTC
CDR3: CASSLESLYGYTF

size: -
J: TRBJ1-2
D: -
V: TRBV6-9
DNA: TGTGCCAGCAGTAGCAGCGTGGAATGTAGAAAGATCTATGGCTACACCTTC
CDR3: CASSSSVECRKIYGYTF

size: few
J: TRBJ2-2
D: TRBD2
V: TRBV7-3
DNA: TGTGCCAGCAGCAGACTAGCGGCGACGAACAAGATGGAGCTGTTTTTT
CDR3: CASSRLAATNKMELFF

size: large
J: TRBJ1-6
D: -
V: TRBV4-3
DNA: TGCGCCAGCAGCCTAACCGACAGTTCTGGTTCACCCCTCCACTTT
CDR3: CASSLTDSSGSPLHF

size: -
J: TRBJ2-7
D: TRBD2
V: TRBV14
DNA: TGTGCCTGCAGCCATGGGGAACTAGCGGGGGGATCCTACGAGCAGTACTTC
CDR3: CACSHGELAGGSYEQYF

size: -
J: TRBJ2-5
D: -
V: TRBV28
DNA: TGTGCCAGCAGTTTATTGGATGGTGGGCAAGAGACCCAGTACTTC
CDR3: CASSLLDGGQETQYF

size: -
J: TRBJ1-1
D: TRBD1
V: TRBV11-2
DNA: TGTTCCAGCAGCTTTCAACCGGGACAGGGTGACTCCATGAACACTGAAGCTTTCTTT
CDR3: CSSSFQPGQGDSMNTEAFF

size: few
J: TRBJ2-7
D: -
V: TRBV19
DNA: TGTGCCAGTAGTATTGGAGAGTTAGAAGGGAACGAGCAGTACTTC
CDR3: CASSIGELEGNEQYF

size: -
J: TRBJ2-3
D: -
V: TRBV27
DNA: TGTGCCAGCAGTTTTGTCAGCCACACAGATACGCAGTATTTT
CDR3: CASSFVSHTDTQYF

size: -
J: TRBJ2-1
D: -
V: TRBV4-3
DNA: TGCGCCAGCAGCCAAGACCCGATAGGCTCCTACAATGAGCAGTTCTTC
CDR3: CASSQDPIGSYNEQFF

size: -
J: TRBJ1-2
D: TRBD1
V: TRBV10-2
DNA: TGCGCCAGCAGTCCCGGGACAGGGACCTATGGCTGCACCTTC
CDR3: CASSPGTGTYGCTF

size: -
J: TRBJ1-5
D: -
V: TRBV28
DNA: TGTGCCAGCACCCACTGGTCGAAGGGGAGTCAGCCCCAGCATTTT
CDR3: CASTHWSKGSQPQHF

size: -
J: TRBJ1-6
D: TRBD1
V: TRBV28
DNA: TGTGCCAGCAGACCAGGACAGGGCGGTGCACCCCTCCACTTT
CDR3: CASRPGQGGAPLHF

size: -
J: TRBJ2-5
D: TRBD1
V: TRBV7-3
DNA: TGTGCCAGCAGCCCCCAGGGGGCGTGGGGAGAGACCCAGTACTTC
CDR3: CASSPQGAWGETQYF

size: -
J: TRBJ2-1
D: TRBD2
V: TRBV4-1
DNA: TGCGCCAGCAGCCAAGCTAGCGGGGGCCACTACAATGAGCAGTTCTTC
CDR3: CASSQASGGHYNEQFF

size: -
J: TRBJ2-1
D: -
V: TRBV5-4
DNA: TGTGCCAGCAGCTACGACATGGGGGTCAATGAGCAGTTCTTC
CDR3: CASSYDMGVNEQFF

size: few
J: TRBJ2-5
D: TRBD1
V: TRBV6-1
DNA: TGTGCCAGCAGACCCGACAGGGACACTACGGAGACCCAGTACTTC
CDR3: CASRPDRDTTETQYF

size: -
J: TRBJ2-2
D: -
V: TRBV9
DNA: TGTGCCAGCAGCGTTACTCGGGAGAGTGGTAACACCGGGGAGCTGTTTTTT
CDR3: CASSVTRESGNTGELFF

size: -
J: TRBJ2-7
D: -
V: TRBV19
DNA: TGTGCCAGTAGTGCCTCCGGGCTCTCGACCTACGAGCAGTACTTC
CDR3: CASSASGLSTYEQYF

size: -
J: TRBJ1-5
D: TRBD1
V: TRBV6-2/TRBV6-3
DNA: TGTGACAGCAGTTTCTCCCCCGGGACAGGAGAGGATCAGCCCCAGCATTTT
CDR3: CDSSFSPGTGEDQPQHF

size: -
J: TRBJ2-4
D: -
V: TRBV2
DNA: TGTGCCAGCCGAAATCTCCGGGCCGAAAACATTCAGTACTTC
CDR3: CASRNLRAENIQYF

size: -
J: TRBJ2-5
D: TRBD2
V: TRBV12-3/TRBV12-4
DNA: TGTGCCAGCAGTCCCGGGGCTCTAGCGGGGGGGTATGGGGAGACCCAGTACTTC
CDR3: CASSPGALAGGYGETQYF

size: -
J: TRBJ2-3
D: TRBD1
V: TRBV4-2
DNA: TGTGCCAGCAGCCAAGATTGGCAGGGGGCGACAGATACGCAGTATTTT
CDR3: CASSQDWQGATDTQYF

size: -
J: TRBJ2-2
D: -
V: TRBV6-2/TRBV6-3
DNA: TGTGCCAGTTCCGGGGCGTTGAACACCGGGGAGCTGTTTTTT
CDR3: CASSGALNTGELFF

size: few
J: TRBJ2-5
D: -
V: TRBV5-4
DNA: TGTGCCAGCAGCTTGACCCCAAAGAGCCTGACAGAGACCCAGTACTTC
CDR3: CASSLTPKSLTETQYF

size: -
J: TRBJ2-7
D: TRBD1
V: TRBV7-3
DNA: TGTGCCAGCAGCTTACCTGGGACAGCTTCCTACGAGCAGTACTTC
CDR3: CASSLPGTASYEQYF

size: few
J: TRBJ2-7
D: -
V: TRBV29-1
DNA: TGCAGCGTTGTCGCAGCAGGGTTCTCCTACGAGCAGTACTTC
CDR3: CSVVAAGFSYEQYF